The rows below give T cell receptor beta chains drawn from one sample of a study of Ad26.COV2.S vaccination and SARS-CoV-2 variants. The protocol was immunoSEQ multiplex PCR, while the TCRdb copy is restricted to in-frame clones and leaves out a portion. The sample holds 300,000 to 400,000 clones, about 82% seen once. Sequencing used peripheral blood, obtained in a trial of Ad26.COV2.S vaccine versus placebo. The receptor set was obtained from a person between 18 and 60 years old who received the Ad26.COV2.S COVID-19 vaccine or a placebo. Both conserved end residues are part of each CDR3. Fields, in order: D gene, J gene, V gene, clone size, CDR3 protein, CDR3 DNA. The D gene is left open where the match is weak. The size of a clone is reported for some rows only, either as once, few or many, or as a class for expanded clones.

d_gene: .
j_gene: TRBJ2-5
v_gene: TRBV7-9
abundance: .
CDR3aa: CASSRTGFQETQYF
CDR3nt: TGTGCCAGCAGCCGAACAGGGTTCCAAGAGACCCAGTACTTC

d_gene: .
j_gene: TRBJ1-1
v_gene: TRBV2
abundance: .
CDR3aa: CASSLTDLSKAFF
CDR3nt: TGTGCCAGCAGTCTGACAGACTTGAGTAAAGCTTTCTTT

d_gene: .
j_gene: TRBJ1-1
v_gene: TRBV18
abundance: .
CDR3aa: CASGTSGNTEAFF
CDR3nt: TGTGCCAGCGGGACAAGCGGCAACACTGAAGCTTTCTTT

d_gene: TRBD1
j_gene: TRBJ1-2
v_gene: TRBV6-2/TRBV6-3
abundance: once
CDR3aa: CASSTGTAYGYTF
CDR3nt: TGTGCCAGCAGCACCGGGACAGCCTATGGCTACACCTTC

d_gene: .
j_gene: TRBJ1-1
v_gene: TRBV12-3/TRBV12-4
abundance: .
CDR3aa: CASTLTQNTEAFF
CDR3nt: TGTGCCAGCACCCTCACCCAGAACACTGAAGCTTTCTTT

d_gene: .
j_gene: TRBJ2-2
v_gene: TRBV3-1/TRBV3-2
abundance: .
CDR3aa: CASSQVSPGELFF
CDR3nt: TGTGCCAGCAGCCAGGTCTCCCCAGGGGAGCTGTTTTTT

d_gene: TRBD2
j_gene: TRBJ2-1
v_gene: TRBV24-1
abundance: .
CDR3aa: CATSDSRTSGGAKQFF
CDR3nt: TGTGCCACCAGTGACTCACGGACTAGCGGGGGGGCAAAGCAGTTCTTC

d_gene: .
j_gene: TRBJ1-2
v_gene: TRBV28
abundance: .
CDR3aa: CASRTGRHYGYTF
CDR3nt: TGTGCCAGCAGGACCGGACGGCACTATGGCTACACCTTC

d_gene: TRBD1
j_gene: TRBJ2-1
v_gene: TRBV7-9
abundance: once
CDR3aa: CASSLGTGVHNEQFF
CDR3nt: TGTGCCAGCAGCCTCGGGACAGGTGTCCACAATGAGCAGTTCTTC

d_gene: TRBD1
j_gene: TRBJ1-2
v_gene: TRBV10-3
abundance: .
CDR3aa: CAISESRQGQVFYGYTF
CDR3nt: TGTGCCATCAGTGAGTCCCGGCAGGGACAGGTTTTCTATGGCTACACCTTC

d_gene: .
j_gene: TRBJ1-4
v_gene: TRBV4-3
abundance: .
CDR3aa: CASSQDGRFEKLFF
CDR3nt: TGCGCCAGCAGCCAAGATGGCCGTTTCGAAAAACTGTTTTTT

d_gene: .
j_gene: TRBJ2-3
v_gene: TRBV5-1
abundance: .
CDR3aa: CASSPSTDTQYF
CDR3nt: TGCGCCAGCAGCCCCAGCACAGATACGCAGTATTTT

d_gene: .
j_gene: TRBJ2-6
v_gene: TRBV4-3
abundance: .
CDR3aa: CASSPSGGPGANVLTF
CDR3nt: TGCGCCAGCAGCCCCTCGGGGGGCCCTGGGGCCAACGTCCTGACTTTC

d_gene: TRBD1
j_gene: TRBJ1-6
v_gene: TRBV15
abundance: once
CDR3aa: CATSRAPQGTGGVSPLHF
CDR3nt: TGTGCCACCAGCAGAGCCCCCCAGGGGACAGGGGGCGTTTCACCCCTCCACTTT

d_gene: TRBD1
j_gene: TRBJ1-5
v_gene: TRBV19
abundance: .
CDR3aa: CASRDPGQGARGRNQPQHF
CDR3nt: TGTGCCAGTAGGGATCCGGGACAGGGGGCGCGGGGCCGCAATCAGCCCCAGCATTTT